Following are 19 T cell receptor beta chains from one sample sequenced in a study of shared clonotypes between healthy human individuals. The table came from immunoSEQ multiplex PCR; TCRdb's copy has only in-frame clones and leaves some out. The sample lists about 2.3 million clones; 85% to 95% were seen once. Sequenced material: naive CD4+ T cells from PBMCs. The sample's subset: CD45RA+ positively selected. These receptors all stem from a man younger than 30 in good health. Some clones in this sample may be carry-over from other donors' samples.

This clone was seen only a few times. Other nucleotide sequences from this sample produce the same CDR3. The genes are TRBV20-1 and TRBJ1-1; D gene ambiguous. The CDR3 has 11 amino acids. V was trimmed by 6 bases and J by 0 bases, leaving 5 bases between them. Germline loops: CDR1 DFQATT, CDR2 SNEGSKA (reference sequence). CDR3 loop: CSARMNTEAFF. CDR3 in DNA: TGCAGTGCCCGAATGAACACTGAAGCTTTCTTT.

V usage is TRBV7-2 and J usage is TRBJ2-1; tentative D call: TRBD1 (5 bases). CDR3 length: 15 residues. Per germline, CDR1 SGHTA and CDR2 FQGNSA. V dropped 0 bases and J dropped 9 bases, with 15 bases sitting between them. The CDR3 region has the DNA TGTGCCAGCAGCTTAGCAGGGATCGGCACAGGTGAGCAGTTCTTC. Protein sequence: CASSLAGIGTGEQFF.

This chain joins TRBV29-1 and TRBJ2-7, with TRBD2 identical over 10 bases. The trim removed 4 bases at V and 6 bases at J, leaving 9 bases unmatched. This CDR3 is 14 amino acids long. Per the germline V gene, CDR1 is SQVTM and CDR2 is ANQGSEA. CDR3 loop: CSVGSGRPLLEQYF. The CDR3 bases are TGCAGCGTTGGTAGCGGGAGGCCCCTCCTCGAGCAGTACTTC.

The gene calls are TRBV30 and TRBJ2-7; weak D call: TRBD2 (5 bases). Germline CDR1 is GTSNPN and CDR2 is SVGIG (reference sequence). Trimming removed 0 bases from V and 7 bases from J, with 13 bases in between. The CDR3 sequence is 13 residues long. The CDR3 DNA is TGTGCCTGGAGTGTACGGGGATATCGGGAGCAGTACTTC. Amino acids: CAWSVRGYREQYF.

V is TRBV7-2 and J is TRBJ2-4, with TRBD2 as a possible D gene (5 bases). Germline CDR1 and CDR2: SGHTA and FQGNSA. The V end was cut by 5 bases, the J end by 5 bases, with 16 bases between. The CDR3 has 15 amino acids. CDR3 DNA sequence: TGTGCCAGCAGCCAAGGCGGAGGTCCCGAAAACATTCAGTACTTC. Its protein is CASSQGGGPENIQYF.

This rearrangement joins TRBV10-3 to TRBJ1-2; TRBD1 is a possible D gene (6 bases). The length of the CDR3 is 12 residues. The V gene's germline CDR1 is ENHRY and CDR2 SYGVKD. Trimming pared 8 bases from V and 5 bases from J, leaving 12 bases between. CDR3 bases: TGTGCCATCGCAGGAGGGGGATATGGCTACACCTTC. It translates to CAIAGGGYGYTF.

The rearrangement uses TRBV6-1 and TRBJ1-1; tentatively, D is TRBD1 (6 bases). The germline gives CDR1 MNHNS, CDR2 SASEGT. The germline V and J ends were trimmed by 6 bases and 5 bases, with 19 bases remaining between them. The CDR3 totals 15 residues. CDR3: CASSAPQGKRTEAFF. The CDR3 DNA follows: TGTGCCAGCAGCGCACCACAGGGTAAGAGGACTGAAGCTTTCTTT.

The chain couples TRBV2 to TRBJ2-4; D remains unclear. This CDR3 is 13 amino acids long. CDR1 SNHLY and CDR2 FYNNEI come from the germline V gene. V gave up 7 bases and J gave up 1 base, with 8 bases separating them. CDR3: CASKAAAKNIQYF. CDR3 bases: TGTGCCAGCAAGGCGGCGGCCAAAAACATTCAGTACTTC.

About this clone itself: One end of the junction fails to match germline, which may point to a read error. V is TRBV5-4 and J is TRBJ2-1, with 9 bases identical to TRBD2. This CDR3 has 18 amino acids. Germline V gives CDR1 SGHNT, CDR2 YYREEE (reference sequence). The CDR3 reads CASSQEGGGRVTYNEQFF. The CDR3 DNA is TGCGCCAGCAGCCAAGAAGGGGGCGGGAGGGTAACCTACAATGAGCAGTTCTTC.

This chain uses TRBV5-4 with TRBJ1-1; no clear D gene. Looked up from germline, CDR1 is SGHNT and CDR2 is YYREEE (reference sequence). Trimming removed 4 bases at V and 1 base at J, with 14 bases between. This CDR3 is built from 15 residues. CDR3 nucleotide sequence: TGTGCCAGCAGCCTCCCGGGTGTACCGAACACTGAAGCTTTCTTT. The encoded protein is CASSLPGVPNTEAFF.

The V call is TRBV7-8, the J call TRBJ2-1, with D unresolved. Trimming pared 5 bases from V and 4 bases from J, leaving 12 bases between. Germline CDR1 is SGHVS and CDR2 is FQNEAQ. The CDR3 runs 14 residues. The CDR3, as DNA: TGTGCCAGCAGCCCAAACGGGTATTACAATGAGCAGTTCTTC. Translated, it gives CASSPNGYYNEQFF.

The V and J genes are TRBV11-2 and TRBJ2-3; 10 bases fit TRBD2. This CDR3 spans 16 amino acids. Germline V gene lookup returns CDR1 SGHAT and CDR2 FQNNGV. J lost 6 bases, V lost 5 bases, and 11 bases had no gene match. The CDR3 spells CASSAGPSGRADTQYF. The CDR3 DNA reads as TGTGCCAGCAGCGCCGGGCCTAGCGGGAGAGCGGATACGCAGTATTTT.

This rearrangement joins TRBV2 to TRBJ2-7; TRBD1 matches 8 bases. This CDR3 is 14 amino acids long. CDR1 is SNHLY, CDR2 FYNNEI, per germline. Trimming cost V 2 bases and J 1 base; bases outside gene matches: 1. The CDR3 protein is CASSEYRGSYEQYF. In DNA, the CDR3 is TGTGCCAGCAGTGAATACAGGGGGTCCTACGAGCAGTACTTC. Combining the CDR3 with reference TRBV2 and TRBJ2-7 gives the whole variable domain EPEVTQTPSHQVTQMGQEVILRCVPISNHLYFYWYRQILGQKVEFLVSFYNNEISEKSEIFDDQFSVERPDGSNFTLKIRSTKLEDSAMYFCASSEYRGSYEQYFGPGTRLTVT.

The count of this clone is one. V usage is TRBV29-1 and J usage is TRBJ2-1; D is uncertain. Trimming pared 2 bases from V and 1 base from J, leaving 9 bases between. CDR1 is SQVTM, CDR2 ANQGSEA, per germline. The CDR3 contains 14 residues. For the CDR3, the DNA is TGCAGCGTTGAACCCTTGGGTTCCTACAATGAGCAGTTCTTC. Its protein product is CSVEPLGSYNEQFF.

The rearrangement uses TRBV6-6 and TRBJ1-2; D may be TRBD1 (6 bases). This CDR3 region has 14 residues. Germline CDR1 reads MNHNY; CDR2 reads SVGAGI (reference sequence). The V and J ends lost 6 bases and 4 bases respectively, with 15 bases between them. CDR3 protein: CASRRGGPGYGYTF. The CDR3 DNA reads TGTGCCAGCAGACGGGGGGGGCCCGGCTATGGCTACACCTTC.

The chain is built from TRBV13 and TRBJ1-1; 10 nucleotides line up with TRBD1. Trimming took 5 bases from V and 2 from J; bases not matched to a gene: 17. This CDR3 is 19 amino acids long. Germline V gene data show CDR1 as PRHDT and CDR2 as FYEKMQ (reference sequence). The CDR3 sequence: CASSRRRDRGQSFNTEAFF. The CDR3 DNA follows: TGTGCCAGCAGCCGTCGGAGAGACAGGGGGCAATCGTTCAACACTGAAGCTTTCTTT. Full variable domain (outside the CDR3, taken from reference TRBV13 and TRBJ1-1): AAGVIQSPRHLIKEKRETATLKCYPIPRHDTVYWYQQGPGQDPQFLISFYEKMQSDKGSIPDRFSAQQFSDYHSELNMSSLELGDSALYFCASSRRRDRGQSFNTEAFFGQGTRLTVV.

The V call is TRBV28, the J call TRBJ2-7, with 10 bases that match TRBD1. The CDR3 loop spans 15 amino acids. Looked up from germline, CDR1 is MDHEN and CDR2 is SYDVKM. With 8 bases clipped from V and 3 bases from J, the junction kept 10 bases outside the gene matches. The CDR3 sequence is CASPPRTGGVYEQYF. The CDR3 coding sequence is TGTGCCAGCCCACCCAGGACAGGGGGGGTCTACGAGCAGTACTTC.

Concerning this clone: This sample also contains other DNA sequences that code for the same CDR3. V usage is TRBV5-4 and J usage is TRBJ2-6, with D perhaps assigned TRBD1 or TRBD2 (6 bases each). V lost 4 bases and J lost 1, with 9 bases in between. This CDR3 spans 15 amino acids. The germline gives CDR1 SGHNT, CDR2 YYREEE (reference sequence). CDR3 protein: CASSQGGSGANVLTF. CDR3 nucleotides: TGTGCCAGCAGCCAAGGGGGGTCTGGGGCCAACGTCCTGACTTTC.

V and J are TRBV7-2 and TRBJ2-4, with D unresolved. Germline-derived CDR1 and CDR2 are SGHTA and FQGNSA. V was shortened by 5 bases and J by 0 bases, with 8 bases between the two germline ends. The CDR3 has 14 residues. As DNA, the CDR3 is TGTGCCAGCAGCGCGATTCTAGCCAAAAACATTCAGTACTTC. Its translation is CASSAILAKNIQYF.